The 12 T cell receptor beta chains listed next were all sequenced from one sample in a study of breast tumors, draining lymph nodes, adjacent tissues. Samples came from axillary lymph nodes draining the breast cancer. TCRdb re-called the multiplex PCR reads through MiXCR, storing one row per CDR3 protein. The sample lists some 150,000 distinct CDR3 sequences; about a fifth were seen once. Sequencing was performed on axillary lymph node tissue. The source is a female donor with breast cancer. Some clones in this sample may be carry-over from other donors' samples.

About this clonotype: A much bigger clone sits one base away, suggesting this may be a read error. This chain connects TRBV5-1 to TRBJ2-5, with 8 bases fitting TRBD1. Germline values: CDR1 SGHRS, CDR2 YFSETQ. The CDR3 totals 15 residues. CDR3 bases: TGCGCCAGCACACGGACAGGGAATAAGGAAGAGGCCCAGTACTTC. Amino acid sequence: CASTRTGNKEEAQYF.

In the case of this clonotype: This could be a read error, since a much larger clone is one nucleotide away. The chain combines TRBV2 with TRBJ1-2; the match to TRBD1 covers 10 bases. In germline, CDR1 is SNHLY, CDR2 FYNNEI. CDR3 length equals 14 residues. V was clipped by 6 bases and J by 8 bases; unmatched bases: 9. This CDR3 reads CASRVTGGALGYTF. As DNA, the CDR3 is TGTGCCAGCAGAGTGACAGGGGGCGCTTTGGGCTACACCTTC.

Comment on this clonotype: Since a much larger clone is just one base distant, this may be a read error. The chain recombines TRBV6-5 with TRBJ1-5; the D is unclear. CDR1 MNHEY and CDR2 SVGAGI come from the germline V gene. The CDR3 contains 15 residues. V was trimmed by 6 bases and J by 0 bases, leaving 12 bases between them. The CDR3 protein is CASRPSHDSNQPQHF. DNA of the CDR3: TGTGCCAGCAGGCCATCTCACGATAGCAATCAGCCCCAGCATTTT.

A note on this clonotype: This could be a read error, since a much larger clone is one nucleotide away. This sequence joins TRBV29-1 and TRBJ2-6, with D maybe TRBD2 (6 bases). There are 17 residues in the CDR3. CDR1 and CDR2 (germline): SQVTM, ANQGSEA. The CDR3 reads CSVDFRSGTSGANVPTF. CDR3 DNA: TGCAGCGTTGATTTTAGGTCAGGGACTTCCGGGGCCAACGTCCCGACTTTC.

This clonotype was counted many times. The chain links TRBV6-1 to TRBJ1-3; a possible D gene is TRBD1 (5 bases). This CDR3 is built from 14 residues. Germline CDR1 reads MNHNS; CDR2 reads SASEGT. Deletions cut 5 bases from V and 2 bases from J, with 10 bases between. The CDR3 DNA follows: TGTGCCAGCAGTTGGGGGGGGGCTGGAAACACCATATATTTT. As protein: CASSWGGAGNTIYF.

This clonotype was seen ten or more times. The chain has TRBV4-3 and TRBJ1-5, with D possibly being TRBD1 (6 bases). The V and J ends lost 0 bases and 2 bases respectively, with 14 bases between them. Germline values: CDR1 LGHNA, CDR2 YSLEER. The CDR3 loop spans 17 amino acids. The CDR3 DNA follows: TGCGCCAGCAGCCAAGAGGCAGGGGCTAGAGGCAATCAGCCCCAGCATTTT. It translates to CASSQEAGARGNQPQHF.

This clonotype was counted a few times. The chain uses TRBV9 and TRBJ1-1, with D uncertain. Trimming pared 4 bases from V and 5 bases from J, leaving 12 bases between. Germline CDR1 SGDLS, CDR2 YYNGEE. The CDR3 is 13 amino acids. The CDR3 region is CASSLGPDTEAFF. Here the CDR3 DNA reads TGTGCCAGCAGCCTCGGACCGGATACTGAAGCTTTCTTT.

This clonotype was seen at least ten times. The chain carries TRBV7-4 and TRBJ2-5, with D possibly being TRBD1 or TRBD2 (5 bases each). Per germline, CDR1 SGHVT and CDR2 SQSDAQ. This CDR3 is built from 14 residues. With 3 bases removed from V and 0 bases from J, the gap between germline ends came to 8 bases. This chain's CDR3 is CASSFPGHQETQYF. In DNA, the CDR3 is TGTGCCAGCAGCTTTCCGGGACACCAAGAGACCCAGTACTTC.

As concerns this clonotype: With a much larger clone just one base away, this may be a read error. Lacking the conserved final phenylalanine or tryptophan, this CDR3 likely reflects a read error. The chain uses TRBV6-1 and TRBJ1-4; D is possibly TRBD1 (6 bases). V gave up 7 bases and J gave up 10 bases, with 10 bases separating them. CDR3 length equals 11 residues. In germline, CDR1 is MNHNS, CDR2 SASEGT. The CDR3 nucleotides read TGTGCCAGCATACAGGGCAGAAAACTGTTTCTT. Its translation is CASIQGRKLFL.

This clonotype showed up many times. The rearrangement uses TRBV30 and TRBJ1-4; possible D gene TRBD1, 5 bases. CDR3 size: 14 residues. V shed 0 bases and J shed 8 bases, with 13 bases lying between them. Germline lookup yields CDR1 GTSNPN and CDR2 SVGIG (reference sequence). CDR3: CAWSVGTAGEKLFF. CDR3 nucleotides: TGTGCCTGGAGTGTAGGGACGGCGGGGGAAAAACTGTTTTTT.

This clonotype was counted ten times or more. The rearrangement uses TRBV29-1 and TRBJ2-2, with D possibly TRBD1 on 6 matching bases. The CDR3 length is 13 residues. V lost 4 bases, J lost 2 bases, and 8 bases lay in between. CDR1 and CDR2 (germline): SQVTM, ANQGSEA. Here the CDR3 DNA reads TGCAGCGTTGGGGACACTAACACCGGGGAGCTGTTTTTT. It yields the protein CSVGDTNTGELFF.

This clonotype was recorded many times. V usage is TRBV5-4 and J usage is TRBJ2-1; maybe TRBD2 (5 bases). In germline, CDR1 is SGHNT, CDR2 YYREEE (reference sequence). Trimming shortened V by 1 base and J by 10 bases, and 21 bases separated the two germline ends. This CDR3 is 16 amino acids long. CDR3 bases: TGTGCCAGCAGCTTGCAAACTGGATACCGTCGAGGGGAGCAGTTCTTC. This sequence encodes CASSLQTGYRRGEQFF. The full variable domain, completed using reference TRBV5-4 and TRBJ2-1, is ETGVTQSPTHLIKTRGQQVTLRCSSQSGHNTVSWYQQALGQGPQFIFQYYREEENGRGNFPPRFSGLQFPNYSSELNVNALELDDSALYLCASSLQTGYRRGEQFFGPGTRLTVL.